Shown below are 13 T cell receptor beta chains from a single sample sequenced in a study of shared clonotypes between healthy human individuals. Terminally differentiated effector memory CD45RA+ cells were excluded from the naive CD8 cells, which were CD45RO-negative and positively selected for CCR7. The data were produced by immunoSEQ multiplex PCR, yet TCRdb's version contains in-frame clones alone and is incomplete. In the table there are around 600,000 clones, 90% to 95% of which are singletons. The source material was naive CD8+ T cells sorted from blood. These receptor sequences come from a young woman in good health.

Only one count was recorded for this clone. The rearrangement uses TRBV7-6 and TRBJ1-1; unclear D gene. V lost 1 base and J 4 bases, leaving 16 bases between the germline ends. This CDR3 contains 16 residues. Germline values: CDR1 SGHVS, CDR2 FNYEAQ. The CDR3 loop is CASSLVSVREGTEAFF. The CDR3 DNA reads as TGTGCCAGCAGCTTAGTGTCAGTCAGAGAGGGCACTGAAGCTTTCTTT. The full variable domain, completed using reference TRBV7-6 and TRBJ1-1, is GAGVSQSPRYKVTKRGQDVALRCDPISGHVSLYWYRQALGQGPEFLTYFNYEAQQDKSGLPNDRFSAERPEGSISTLTIQRTEQRDSAMYRCASSLVSVREGTEAFFGQGTRLTVV.

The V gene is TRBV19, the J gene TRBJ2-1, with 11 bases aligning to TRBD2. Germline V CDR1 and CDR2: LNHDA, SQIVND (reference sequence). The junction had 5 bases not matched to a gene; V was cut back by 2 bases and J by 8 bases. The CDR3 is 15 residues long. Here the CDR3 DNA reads TGTGCCAGTAGTATACGGACTAGCGGGTGGGATGAGCAGTTCTTC. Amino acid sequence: CASSIRTSGWDEQFF.

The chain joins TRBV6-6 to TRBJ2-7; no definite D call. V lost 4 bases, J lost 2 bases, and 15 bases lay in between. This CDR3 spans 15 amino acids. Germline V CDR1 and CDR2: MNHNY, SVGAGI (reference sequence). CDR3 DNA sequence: TGTGCCAGCAGTTTTTTTCGGCTAGTCCCCTACGAGCAGTACTTC. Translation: CASSFFRLVPYEQYF.

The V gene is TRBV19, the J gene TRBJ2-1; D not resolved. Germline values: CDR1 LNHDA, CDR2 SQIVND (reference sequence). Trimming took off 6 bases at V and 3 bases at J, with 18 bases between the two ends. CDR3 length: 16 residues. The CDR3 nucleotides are TGTGCCAGTAGCCCAGCAACGAGACCGAACTACAATGAGCAGTTCTTC. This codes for CASSPATRPNYNEQFF.

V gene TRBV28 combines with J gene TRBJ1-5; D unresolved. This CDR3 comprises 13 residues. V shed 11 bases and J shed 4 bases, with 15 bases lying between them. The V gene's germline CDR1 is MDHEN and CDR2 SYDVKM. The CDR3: CAALSPFNQPQHF. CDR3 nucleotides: TGTGCCGCTCTGAGCCCGTTTAATCAGCCCCAGCATTTT.

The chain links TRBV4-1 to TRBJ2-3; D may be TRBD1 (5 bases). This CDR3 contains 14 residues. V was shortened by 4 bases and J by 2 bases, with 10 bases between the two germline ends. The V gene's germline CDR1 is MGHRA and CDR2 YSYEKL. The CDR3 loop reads CASSPTVNTDTQYF. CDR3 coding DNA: TGCGCCAGCAGCCCGACAGTAAACACAGATACGCAGTATTTT.

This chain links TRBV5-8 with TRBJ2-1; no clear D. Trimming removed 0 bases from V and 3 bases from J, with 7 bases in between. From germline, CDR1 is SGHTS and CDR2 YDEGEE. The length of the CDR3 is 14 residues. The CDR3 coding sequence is TGTGCCAGCAGCTTGGGAATAATCTACAATGAGCAGTTCTTC. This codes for CASSLGIIYNEQFF.

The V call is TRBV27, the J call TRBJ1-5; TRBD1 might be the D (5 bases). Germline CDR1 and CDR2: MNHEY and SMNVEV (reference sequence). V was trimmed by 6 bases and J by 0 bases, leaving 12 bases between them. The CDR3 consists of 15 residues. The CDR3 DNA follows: TGTGCCAGCAGCACCGGGGCCTATAGCAATCAGCCCCAGCATTTT. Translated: CASSTGAYSNQPQHF.

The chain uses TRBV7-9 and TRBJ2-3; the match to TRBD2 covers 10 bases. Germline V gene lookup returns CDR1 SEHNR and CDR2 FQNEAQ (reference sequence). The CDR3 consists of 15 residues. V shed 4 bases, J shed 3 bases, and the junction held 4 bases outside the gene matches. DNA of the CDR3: TGTGCCAGCAGCTCCGATAGCGGGAGGACAGATACGCAGTATTTT. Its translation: CASSSDSGRTDTQYF.

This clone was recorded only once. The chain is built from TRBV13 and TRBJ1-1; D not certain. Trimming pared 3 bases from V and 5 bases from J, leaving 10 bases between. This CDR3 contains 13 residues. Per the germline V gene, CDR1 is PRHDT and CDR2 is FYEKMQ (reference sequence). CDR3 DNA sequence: TGTGCCAGCAGCTTCCGGGGATCAACTGAAGCTTTCTTT. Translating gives CASSFRGSTEAFF.

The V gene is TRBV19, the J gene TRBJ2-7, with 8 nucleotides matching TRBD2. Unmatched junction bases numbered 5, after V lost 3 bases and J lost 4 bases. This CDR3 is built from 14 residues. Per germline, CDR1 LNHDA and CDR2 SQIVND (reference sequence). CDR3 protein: CASSISGGGYEQYF. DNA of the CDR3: TGTGCCAGTAGTATTTCGGGAGGGGGGTACGAGCAGTACTTC.

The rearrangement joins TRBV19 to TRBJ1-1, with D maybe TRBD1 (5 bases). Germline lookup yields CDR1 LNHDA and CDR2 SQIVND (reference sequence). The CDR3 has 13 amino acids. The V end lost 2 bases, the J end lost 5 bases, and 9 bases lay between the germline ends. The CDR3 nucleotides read TGTGCCAGTAGTATACGGGGGGAGACTGAAGCTTTCTTT. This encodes CASSIRGETEAFF. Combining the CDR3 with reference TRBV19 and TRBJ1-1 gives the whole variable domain DGGITQSPKYLFRKEGQNVTLSCEQNLNHDAMYWYRQDPGQGLRLIYYSQIVNDFQKGDIAEGYSVSREKKESFPLTVTSAQKNPTAFYLCASSIRGETEAFFGQGTRLTVV.

The CDR3: CASSLVDGNIQYF. DNA of the CDR3: TGTGCCAGCAGCTTAGTTGACGGAAACATTCAGTACTTC. The chain is built from TRBV7-9 and TRBJ2-4; D gene unclear. Germline CDR1 is SEHNR and CDR2 is FQNEAQ (reference sequence). V lost 1 base and J 6 bases, leaving 7 bases between the germline ends. The CDR3 has 13 residues. The entire variable domain, with the rest obtained from reference TRBV7-9 and TRBJ2-4, is as follows: DTGVSQNPRHKITKRGQNVTFRCDPISEHNRLYWYRQTLGQGPEFLTYFQNEAQLEKSRLLSDRFSAERPKGSFSTLEIQRTEQGDSAMYLCASSLVDGNIQYFGAGTRLSVL.